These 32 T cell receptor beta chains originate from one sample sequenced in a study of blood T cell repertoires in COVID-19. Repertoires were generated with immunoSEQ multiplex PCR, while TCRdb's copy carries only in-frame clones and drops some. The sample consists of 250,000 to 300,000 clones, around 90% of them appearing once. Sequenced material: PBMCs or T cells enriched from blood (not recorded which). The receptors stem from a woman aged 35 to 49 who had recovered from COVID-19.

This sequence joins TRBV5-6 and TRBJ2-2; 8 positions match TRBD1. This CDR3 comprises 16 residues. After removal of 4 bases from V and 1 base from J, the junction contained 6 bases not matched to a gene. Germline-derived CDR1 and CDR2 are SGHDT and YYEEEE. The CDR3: CASSPGTGENTGELFF. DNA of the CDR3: TGTGCCAGCAGCCCCGGGACAGGCGAGAACACCGGGGAGCTGTTTTTT.

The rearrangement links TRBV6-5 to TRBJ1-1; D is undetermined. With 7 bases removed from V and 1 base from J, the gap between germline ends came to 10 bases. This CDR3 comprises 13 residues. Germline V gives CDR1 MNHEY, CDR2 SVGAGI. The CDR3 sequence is CASTLTGNTEAFF. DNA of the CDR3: TGTGCCAGCACCCTGACGGGGAACACTGAAGCTTTCTTT.

This CDR3 is CASSLVSRAGDTQYF. For the CDR3, the DNA is TGTGCCAGCAGCTTGGTTTCGAGGGCCGGGGATACGCAGTATTTT. The gene calls are TRBV7-2 and TRBJ2-3; D possibly corresponds to TRBD2 (5 bases). Trimming took off 3 bases at V and 6 bases at J, with 16 bases between the two ends. The CDR3 sequence is 15 residues long. Per the germline V gene, CDR1 is SGHTA and CDR2 is FQGNSA.

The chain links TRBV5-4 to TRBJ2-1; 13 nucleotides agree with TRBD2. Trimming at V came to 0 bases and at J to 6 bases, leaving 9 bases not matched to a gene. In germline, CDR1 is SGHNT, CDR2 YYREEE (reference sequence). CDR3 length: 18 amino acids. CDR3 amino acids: CASSLELAGGPRINEQFF. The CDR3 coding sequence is TGTGCCAGCAGCTTGGAACTAGCGGGAGGGCCGAGAATCAATGAGCAGTTCTTC.

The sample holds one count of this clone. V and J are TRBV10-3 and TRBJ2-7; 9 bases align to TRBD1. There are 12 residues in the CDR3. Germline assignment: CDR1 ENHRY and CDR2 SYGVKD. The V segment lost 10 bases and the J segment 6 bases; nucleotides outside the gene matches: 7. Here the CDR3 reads CATGTGPLEQYF. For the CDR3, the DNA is TGTGCCACCGGGACAGGGCCTCTCGAGCAGTACTTC.

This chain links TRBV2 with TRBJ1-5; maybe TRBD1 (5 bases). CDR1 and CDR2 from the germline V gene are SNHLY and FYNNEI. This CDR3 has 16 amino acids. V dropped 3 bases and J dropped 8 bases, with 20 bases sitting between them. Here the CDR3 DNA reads TGTGCCAGCAGTGATCCGAGAGGGGTGGGCGGGGAGCCCCAGCATTTT. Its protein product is CASSDPRGVGGEPQHF.

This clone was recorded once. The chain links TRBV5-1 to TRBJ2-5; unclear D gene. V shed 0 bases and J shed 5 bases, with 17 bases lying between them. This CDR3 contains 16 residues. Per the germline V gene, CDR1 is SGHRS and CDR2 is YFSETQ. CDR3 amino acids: CASSLVAIHGQETQYF. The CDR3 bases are TGCGCCAGCAGCTTGGTGGCAATCCATGGCCAGGAGACCCAGTACTTC. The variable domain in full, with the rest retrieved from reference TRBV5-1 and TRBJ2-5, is KAGVTQTPRYLIKTRGQQVTLSCSPISGHRSVSWYQQTPGQGLQFLFEYFSETQRNKGNFPGRFSGRQFSNSRSEMNVSTLELGDSALYLCASSLVAIHGQETQYFGPGTRLLVL.

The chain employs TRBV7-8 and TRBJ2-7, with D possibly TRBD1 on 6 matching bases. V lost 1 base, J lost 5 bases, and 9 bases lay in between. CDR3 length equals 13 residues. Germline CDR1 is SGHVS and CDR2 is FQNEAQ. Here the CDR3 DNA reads TGTGCCAGCAGCTTAGACAGGGTGAACGAGCAGTACTTC. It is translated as CASSLDRVNEQYF.

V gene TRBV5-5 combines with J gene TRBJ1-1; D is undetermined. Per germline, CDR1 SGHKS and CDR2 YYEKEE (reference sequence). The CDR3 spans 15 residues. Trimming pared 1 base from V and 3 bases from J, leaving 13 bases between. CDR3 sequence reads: CASSLLRGLDTEAFF. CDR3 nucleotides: TGTGCCAGCAGCTTGTTACGGGGTTTAGACACTGAAGCTTTCTTT.

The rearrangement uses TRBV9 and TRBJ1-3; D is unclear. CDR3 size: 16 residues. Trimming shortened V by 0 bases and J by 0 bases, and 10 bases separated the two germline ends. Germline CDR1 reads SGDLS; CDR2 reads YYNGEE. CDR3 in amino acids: CASSVGEGSSGNTIYF. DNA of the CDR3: TGTGCCAGCAGCGTAGGAGAAGGGAGCTCTGGAAACACCATATATTTT.

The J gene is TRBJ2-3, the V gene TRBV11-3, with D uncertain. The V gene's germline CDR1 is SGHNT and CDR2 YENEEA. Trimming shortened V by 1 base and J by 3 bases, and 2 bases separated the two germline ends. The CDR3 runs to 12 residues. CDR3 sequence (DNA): TGTGCCAGCAGCTTAGTAACAGATACGCAGTATTTT. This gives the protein CASSLVTDTQYF.

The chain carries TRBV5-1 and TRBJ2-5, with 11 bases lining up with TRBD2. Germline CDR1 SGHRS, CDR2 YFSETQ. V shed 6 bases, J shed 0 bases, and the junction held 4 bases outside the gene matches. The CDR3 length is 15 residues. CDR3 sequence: CASIRTSGHQETQYF. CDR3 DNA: TGCGCCAGCATTCGGACTAGCGGGCACCAAGAGACCCAGTACTTC. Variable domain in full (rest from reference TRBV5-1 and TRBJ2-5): KAGVTQTPRYLIKTRGQQVTLSCSPISGHRSVSWYQQTPGQGLQFLFEYFSETQRNKGNFPGRFSGRQFSNSRSEMNVSTLELGDSALYLCASIRTSGHQETQYFGPGTRLLVL.

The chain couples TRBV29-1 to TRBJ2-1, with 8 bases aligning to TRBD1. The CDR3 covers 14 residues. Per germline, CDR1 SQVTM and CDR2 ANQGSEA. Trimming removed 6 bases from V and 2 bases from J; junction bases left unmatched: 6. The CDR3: CSVIRTGTYNEQFF. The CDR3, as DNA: TGCAGCGTCATCAGGACAGGGACCTACAATGAGCAGTTCTTC.

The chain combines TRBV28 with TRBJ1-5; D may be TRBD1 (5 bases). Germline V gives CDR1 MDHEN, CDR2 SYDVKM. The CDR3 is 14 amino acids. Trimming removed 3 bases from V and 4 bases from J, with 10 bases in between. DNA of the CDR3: TGTGCCAGCAGTTTGGGGGGGGATAATCAGCCCCAGCATTTT. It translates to CASSLGGDNQPQHF.

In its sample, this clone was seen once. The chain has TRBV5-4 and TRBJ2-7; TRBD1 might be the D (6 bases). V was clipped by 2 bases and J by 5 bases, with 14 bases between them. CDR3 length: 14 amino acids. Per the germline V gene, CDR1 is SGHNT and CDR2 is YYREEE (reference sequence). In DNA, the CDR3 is TGTGCCAGCAGCTTCGGGCCTGACAGGAACGAGCAGTACTTC. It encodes CASSFGPDRNEQYF.

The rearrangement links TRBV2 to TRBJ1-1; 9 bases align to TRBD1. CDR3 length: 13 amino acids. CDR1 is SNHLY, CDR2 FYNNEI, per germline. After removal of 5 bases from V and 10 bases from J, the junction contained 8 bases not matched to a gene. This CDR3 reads CASSSGTGNTAFF. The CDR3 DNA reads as TGTGCCAGCAGTTCCGGGACAGGGAATACAGCTTTCTTT.

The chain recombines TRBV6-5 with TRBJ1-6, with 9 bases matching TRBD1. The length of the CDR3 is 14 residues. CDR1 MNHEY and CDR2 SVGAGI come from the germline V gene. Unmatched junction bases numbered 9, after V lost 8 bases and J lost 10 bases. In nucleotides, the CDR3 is TGTGCCAGCCTAGGGGACAGGGTACAGTCACCCCTCCACTTT. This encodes CASLGDRVQSPLHF.

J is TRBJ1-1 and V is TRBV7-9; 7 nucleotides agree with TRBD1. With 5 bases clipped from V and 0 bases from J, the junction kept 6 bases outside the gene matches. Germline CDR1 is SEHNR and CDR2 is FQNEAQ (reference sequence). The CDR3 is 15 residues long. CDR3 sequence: CASSPQQGMNTEAFF. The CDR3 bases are TGTGCCAGCAGCCCCCAACAGGGGATGAACACTGAAGCTTTCTTT.

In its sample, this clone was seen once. As DNA, the CDR3 is TGCGCCAGCAGCCAAGAGGCGGGATACACCGGGGAGCTGTTTTTT. This gives the protein CASSQEAGYTGELFF. The V call is TRBV4-1, the J call TRBJ2-2; D may be TRBD2 (6 bases). This CDR3 comprises 15 residues. V lost 0 bases and J 3 bases, leaving 8 bases between the germline ends. Looked up from germline, CDR1 is MGHRA and CDR2 is YSYEKL.

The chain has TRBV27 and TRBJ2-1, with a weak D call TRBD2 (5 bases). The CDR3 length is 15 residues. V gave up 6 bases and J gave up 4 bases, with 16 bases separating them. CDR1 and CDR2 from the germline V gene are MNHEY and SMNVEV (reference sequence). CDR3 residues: CASRPFGERYNEQFF. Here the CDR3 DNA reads TGTGCCAGCAGACCTTTCGGGGAACGATACAATGAGCAGTTCTTC.

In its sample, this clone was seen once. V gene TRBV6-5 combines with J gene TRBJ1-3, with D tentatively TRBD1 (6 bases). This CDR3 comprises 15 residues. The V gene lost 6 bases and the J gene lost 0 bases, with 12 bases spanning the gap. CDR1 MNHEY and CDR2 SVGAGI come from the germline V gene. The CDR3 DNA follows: TGTGCCAGCAGCCTCGACAGGTTCTCTGGAAACACCATATATTTT. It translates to CASSLDRFSGNTIYF.

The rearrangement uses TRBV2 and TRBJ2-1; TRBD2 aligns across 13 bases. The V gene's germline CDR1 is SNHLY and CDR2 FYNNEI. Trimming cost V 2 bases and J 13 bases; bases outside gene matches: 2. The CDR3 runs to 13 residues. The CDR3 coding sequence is TGTGCCAGCAGTGAAACTAGCGGGGGGGCTCAGTTCTTC. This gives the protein CASSETSGGAQFF.

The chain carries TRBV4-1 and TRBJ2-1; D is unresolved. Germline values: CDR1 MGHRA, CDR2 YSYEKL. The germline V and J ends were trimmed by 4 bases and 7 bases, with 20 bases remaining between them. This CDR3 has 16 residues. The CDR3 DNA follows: TGCGCCAGCAGCCCACGACTTACTCCGGAAAGAAATGAGCAGTTCTTC. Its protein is CASSPRLTPERNEQFF.

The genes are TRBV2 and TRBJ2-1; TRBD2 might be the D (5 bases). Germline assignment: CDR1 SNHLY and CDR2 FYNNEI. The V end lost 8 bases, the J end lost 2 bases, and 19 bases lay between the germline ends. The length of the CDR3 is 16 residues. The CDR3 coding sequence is TGTGCCAGCGGGGAAAGAGGGAACAGAGCCTACAATGAGCAGTTCTTC. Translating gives CASGERGNRAYNEQFF.

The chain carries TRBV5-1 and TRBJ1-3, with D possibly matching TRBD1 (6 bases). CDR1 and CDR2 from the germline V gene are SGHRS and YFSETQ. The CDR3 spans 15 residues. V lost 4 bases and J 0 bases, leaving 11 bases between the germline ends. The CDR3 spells CASSLRGISGNTIYF. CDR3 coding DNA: TGCGCCAGCAGCCTGAGGGGGATCTCTGGAAACACCATATATTTT.

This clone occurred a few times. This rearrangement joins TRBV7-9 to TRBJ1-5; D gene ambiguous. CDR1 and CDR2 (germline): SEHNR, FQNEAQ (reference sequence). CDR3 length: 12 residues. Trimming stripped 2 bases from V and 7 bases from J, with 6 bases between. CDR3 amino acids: CASSLQQQPQHF. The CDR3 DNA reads TGTGCCAGCAGCTTACAACAGCAGCCCCAGCATTTT.

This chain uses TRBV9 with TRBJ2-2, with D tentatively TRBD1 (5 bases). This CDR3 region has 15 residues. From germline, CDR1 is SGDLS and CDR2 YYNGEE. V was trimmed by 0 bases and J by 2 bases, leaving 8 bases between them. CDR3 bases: TGTGCCAGCAGCGTAGTCGACAGAAACACCGGGGAGCTGTTTTTT. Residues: CASSVVDRNTGELFF.

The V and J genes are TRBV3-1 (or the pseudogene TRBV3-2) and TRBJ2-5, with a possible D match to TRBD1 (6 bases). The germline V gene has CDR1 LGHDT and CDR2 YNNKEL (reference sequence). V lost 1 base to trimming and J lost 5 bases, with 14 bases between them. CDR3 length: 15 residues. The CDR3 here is CASSQGGRGVETQYF. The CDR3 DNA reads TGTGCCAGCAGCCAAGGAGGCAGGGGAGTGGAGACCCAGTACTTC.

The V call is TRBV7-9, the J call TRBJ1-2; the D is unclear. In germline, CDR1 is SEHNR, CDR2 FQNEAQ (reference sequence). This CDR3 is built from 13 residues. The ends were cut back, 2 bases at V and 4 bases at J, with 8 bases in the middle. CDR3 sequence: CASSLIVVYGYTF. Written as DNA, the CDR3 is TGTGCCAGCAGCTTAATAGTGGTCTATGGCTACACCTTC. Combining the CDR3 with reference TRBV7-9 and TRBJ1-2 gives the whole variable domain DTGVSQNPRHKITKRGQNVTFRCDPISEHNRLYWYRQTLGQGPEFLTYFQNEAQLEKSRLLSDRFSAERPKGSFSTLEIQRTEQGDSAMYLCASSLIVVYGYTFGSGTRLTVV.

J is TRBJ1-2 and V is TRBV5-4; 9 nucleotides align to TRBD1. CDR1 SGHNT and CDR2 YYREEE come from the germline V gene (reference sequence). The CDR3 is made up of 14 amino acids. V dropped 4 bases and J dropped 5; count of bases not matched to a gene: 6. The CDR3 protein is CASSPTGGGYGYTF. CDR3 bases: TGTGCCAGCAGCCCGACAGGGGGAGGGTATGGCTACACCTTC.

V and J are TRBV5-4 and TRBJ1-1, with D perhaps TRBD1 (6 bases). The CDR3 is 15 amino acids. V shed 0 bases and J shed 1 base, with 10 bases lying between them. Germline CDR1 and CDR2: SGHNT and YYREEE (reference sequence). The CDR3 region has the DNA TGTGCCAGCAGCTTGGAGGGGGAAGGGAACACTGAAGCTTTCTTT. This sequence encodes CASSLEGEGNTEAFF.

The CDR3 loop is CASSPQGEAYEQYF. The CDR3 region has the DNA TGTGCCAGCAGCCCTCAAGGGGAGGCGTACGAGCAGTACTTC. The J gene is TRBJ2-7, the V gene TRBV9; D might be TRBD2 (6 bases). The CDR3 runs 14 residues. The V and J ends lost 4 bases and 4 bases respectively, with 15 bases between them. Germline CDR1 is SGDLS and CDR2 is YYNGEE.